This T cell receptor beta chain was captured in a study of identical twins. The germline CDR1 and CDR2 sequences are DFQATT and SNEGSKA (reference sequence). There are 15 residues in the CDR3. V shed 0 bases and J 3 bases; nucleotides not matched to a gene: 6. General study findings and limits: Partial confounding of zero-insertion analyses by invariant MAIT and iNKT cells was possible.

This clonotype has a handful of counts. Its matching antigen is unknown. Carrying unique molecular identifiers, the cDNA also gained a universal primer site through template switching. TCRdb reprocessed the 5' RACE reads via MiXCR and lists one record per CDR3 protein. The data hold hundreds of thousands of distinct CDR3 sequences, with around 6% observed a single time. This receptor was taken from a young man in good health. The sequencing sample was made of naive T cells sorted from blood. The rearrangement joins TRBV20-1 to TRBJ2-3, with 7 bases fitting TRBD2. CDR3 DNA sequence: TGCAGTGCTAGAGATATCGGGGGGTGGACAGATACGCAGTATTTT. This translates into CSARDIGGWTDTQYF.